These 10 T cell receptor beta chains originate from one sample sequenced in a study of cytomegalovirus exposure and HLA in healthy donors. The PCR was carried out with 60 Vbeta primers and 13 Jbeta primers. Clones were read by immunoSEQ multiplex PCR, and TCRdb kept only the in-frame ones, dropping some. Of a few hundred thousand clones listed, about three quarters are singletons. The specimen sequenced was PBMCs. These receptors all stem from a man aged 18 to 30 in good health and CMV-seronegative.

V and J are TRBV5-4 and TRBJ2-5; a weak D match, TRBD1 (6 bases). Trimming took off 1 base at V and 2 bases at J, with 9 bases between the two ends. Germline CDR1 reads SGHNT; CDR2 reads YYREEE (reference sequence). The CDR3 consists of 14 residues. CDR3 amino acids: CASSLRGIQETQYF. In nucleotides, the CDR3 is TGTGCCAGCAGCTTGAGGGGGATACAAGAGACCCAGTACTTC. The whole variable domain, filled in from reference TRBV5-4 and TRBJ2-5, reads ETGVTQSPTHLIKTRGQQVTLRCSSQSGHNTVSWYQQALGQGPQFIFQYYREEENGRGNFPPRFSGLQFPNYSSELNVNALELDDSALYLCASSLRGIQETQYFGPGTRLLVL.

The chain couples TRBV6-1 to TRBJ1-2; 7 bases are a match to TRBD1. Germline V gene lookup returns CDR1 MNHNS and CDR2 SASEGT. The CDR3 loop spans 14 amino acids. V lost 2 bases and J lost 6; bases outside the gene matches: 6. CDR3 loop: CASSEPGQPDGYTF. The CDR3 nucleotides are TGTGCCAGCAGTGAACCGGGACAGCCGGATGGCTACACCTTC.

This chain connects TRBV12-5 to TRBJ1-1; TRBD1 aligns across 9 bases. The ends lost 4 bases at V and 6 bases at J; junction bases unmatched: 9. The CDR3 loop spans 15 amino acids. Germline V gene data show CDR1 as LGHNT and CDR2 as FRNRAP. CDR3 loop: CASGSSGQGRPEAFF. CDR3 nucleotides: TGTGCTAGTGGTTCCTCGGGACAGGGAAGGCCTGAAGCTTTCTTT.

The V call is TRBV9, the J call TRBJ2-2; D is unresolved. Germline V CDR1 and CDR2: SGDLS, YYNGEE. Deletions cut 3 bases from V and 2 bases from J, with 8 bases between. The CDR3 sequence is 14 residues long. This chain's CDR3 is CASSASINTGELFF. In nucleotides, the CDR3 is TGTGCCAGCAGCGCTAGTATAAACACCGGGGAGCTGTTTTTT.

The chain recombines TRBV7-2 with TRBJ2-2, with TRBD1 as a possible D gene (6 bases). The germline CDR1 and CDR2 sequences are SGHTA and FQGNSA. Trimming cost V 4 bases and J 0 bases, with 12 bases left between them. The CDR3 extends over 16 amino acids. This chain's CDR3 is CASSSLGQSNTGELFF. CDR3 DNA: TGTGCCAGCAGCTCATTAGGACAGTCGAACACCGGGGAGCTGTTTTTT.

The V call is TRBV30, the J call TRBJ2-5; a possible D gene is TRBD1 (7 bases). This CDR3 has 14 residues. Germline V gives CDR1 GTSNPN, CDR2 SVGIG (reference sequence). Trimming removed 3 bases from V and 4 bases from J, with 15 bases in between. CDR3 in DNA: TGTGCCTGGAGGGGTGGCGGGACAGTAGAGACCCAGTACTTC. This codes for CAWRGGGTVETQYF.

The chain carries TRBV9 and TRBJ1-5; 8 bases match TRBD1. Germline CDR1 SGDLS, CDR2 YYNGEE. The CDR3 is made up of 15 amino acids. The V segment lost 3 bases and the J segment 5 bases; nucleotides outside the gene matches: 7. CDR3 sequence (DNA): TGTGCCAGCAGCGCCGGGACAGGAAACTATCAGCCCCAGCATTTT. This encodes CASSAGTGNYQPQHF.

The J gene is TRBJ2-7, the V gene TRBV19; D is perhaps TRBD1 (5 bases). Germline V gives CDR1 LNHDA, CDR2 SQIVND (reference sequence). The V gene lost 6 bases and the J gene lost 4 bases, with 13 bases spanning the gap. This CDR3 spans 13 amino acids. The CDR3 loop is CASRGREPYEQYF. The CDR3 DNA is TGTGCCAGTAGAGGCAGGGAACCTTACGAGCAGTACTTC. Full variable domain (rest looked up from reference TRBV19 and TRBJ2-7): DGGITQSPKYLFRKEGQNVTLSCEQNLNHDAMYWYRQDPGQGLRLIYYSQIVNDFQKGDIAEGYSVSREKKESFPLTVTSAQKNPTAFYLCASRGREPYEQYFGPGTRLTVT.

The chain is built from TRBV30 and TRBJ2-7, with TRBD1 matching 10 bases. Germline V gene sequence: CDR1 GTSNPN, CDR2 SVGIG (reference sequence). V lost 5 bases, J lost 3 bases, and 7 bases stayed unmatched. The length of the CDR3 is 14 residues. The DNA for the CDR3 is TGTGCCTGGGCACCGGGACAGGGGATCTACGAGCAGTACTTC. Its translation: CAWAPGQGIYEQYF.

This clone was observed once. The genes are TRBV18 and TRBJ1-1, with 8 bases that match TRBD1. The V gene's germline CDR1 is KGHSH and CDR2 LQKENI. J gave up 7 bases and V 5 bases, and 15 bases lay outside the gene matches. The CDR3 is made up of 16 amino acids. CDR3 loop: CASSRSAGGNDGEAFF. CDR3 nucleotides: TGTGCCAGCTCAAGGTCCGCAGGGGGCAATGACGGTGAAGCTTTCTTT.